Following are 18 T cell receptor beta chains from one sample sequenced in a study of T cell responses to AZD1222 COVID-19 vaccine. Profiled with immunoSEQ multiplex PCR; TCRdb holds only in-frame clones, not every one. The repertoire holds 250,000 to 300,000 clones, approximately 94% seen once, with 0.55% in the top ten. Sequencing was performed on peripheral blood, taken 28 days after the second AZD1222 dose. These receptors were obtained from an adult who received the AZD1222 COVID-19 vaccine.

The V gene is TRBV19, the J gene TRBJ1-5, with 9 positions matching TRBD1. From germline, CDR1 is LNHDA and CDR2 SQIVND (reference sequence). The junction had 14 bases not matched to a gene; V was cut back by 8 bases and J by 3 bases. The CDR3 contains 17 residues. CDR3 nucleotide sequence: TGTGCCAGTGGGGGACAGGGAATTCTGGGGCACAATCAGCCCCAGCATTTT. It is translated as CASGGQGILGHNQPQHF.

DNA of the CDR3: TGTGCCAGCAGCTTAGAGAGCTCTGGAAACACCATATATTTT. Translated: CASSLESSGNTIYF. The rearrangement links TRBV7-9 to TRBJ1-3; D remains unclear. V was clipped by 1 base and J by 0 bases, with 4 bases between them. CDR3 length: 14 amino acids. Germline lookup yields CDR1 SEHNR and CDR2 FQNEAQ (reference sequence).

The chain couples TRBV24-1 to TRBJ2-5; 8 nucleotides line up with TRBD2. Germline trimming cut 3 bases from V and 4 bases from J; bases unmatched to any gene: 6. The CDR3 is 15 amino acids. CDR1 and CDR2 from the germline V gene are KGHDR and SFDVKD. CDR3 amino acids: CATSDPRGGRETQYF. Here the CDR3 DNA reads TGTGCCACCAGTGATCCCCGCGGGGGGCGAGAGACCCAGTACTTC.

The rearrangement joins TRBV10-3 to TRBJ1-1; D is possibly TRBD1 (5 bases). V lost 11 bases, J lost 8 bases, and 21 bases lay in between. CDR3 length: 13 amino acids. Looked up from germline, CDR1 is ENHRY and CDR2 is SYGVKD. CDR3 region: CAAAGTSLGEAFF. The CDR3 DNA reads as TGTGCCGCCGCCGGGACCTCCCTCGGAGAAGCTTTCTTT.

As DNA, the CDR3 is TGTGCCACCCAAATGGGGGTAAGCTCTGGAAACACCATATATTTT. Translated, it gives CATQMGVSSGNTIYF. The J gene is TRBJ1-3, the V gene TRBV19; weak D call: TRBD1 (5 bases). This CDR3 spans 15 amino acids. CDR1 and CDR2 from the germline V gene are LNHDA and SQIVND (reference sequence). V lost 10 bases and J lost 0, with 16 bases in between.

The chain couples TRBV10-3 to TRBJ2-7; TRBD1 aligns across 10 bases. After removal of 0 bases from V and 5 bases from J, the junction contained 4 bases not matched to a gene. The CDR3 covers 15 residues. The germline V gene encodes CDR1 ENHRY and CDR2 SYGVKD. For the CDR3, the DNA is TGTGCCATCAGTGAGTCGGGACAGGGGAGGGACGAGCAGTACTTC. It encodes CAISESGQGRDEQYF.

J is TRBJ1-4 and V is TRBV29-1, with no clear D. CDR3 length equals 11 residues. CDR1 and CDR2 (germline): SQVTM, ANQGSEA. Trimming cost V 8 bases and J 7 bases, with 11 bases left between them. The CDR3 protein is CSTRKGEKLFF. CDR3 in DNA: TGCAGCACCCGAAAAGGTGAAAAACTGTTTTTT.

The chain carries TRBV9 and TRBJ2-7; TRBD2 matches at 8 bases. Germline trimming cut 7 bases from V and 1 base from J; bases unmatched to any gene: 7. Per germline, CDR1 SGDLS and CDR2 YYNGEE. This CDR3 is built from 14 residues. The CDR3 loop reads CASSPGGGSYEQYF. CDR3 nucleotides: TGTGCCAGCTCCCCCGGCGGGGGGTCCTACGAGCAGTACTTC.

The CDR3 DNA reads as TGCGCCAGCAGCTTGGATAGACGGAGCTCCTATAATTCACCCCTCCACTTT. Its translation: CASSLDRRSSYNSPLHF. The chain combines TRBV5-1 with TRBJ1-6; D is undetermined. With 0 bases removed from V and 0 bases from J, the gap between germline ends came to 10 bases. From germline, CDR1 is SGHRS and CDR2 YFSETQ. The CDR3 covers 17 residues.

This chain's CDR3 is CASSSIVIGTSAFANEQFF. DNA of the CDR3: TGTGCCAGCAGTTCCATCGTTATCGGGACTAGCGCCTTCGCCAATGAGCAGTTCTTC. The V and J genes are TRBV27 and TRBJ2-1; TRBD2 agrees at 10 bases. The CDR3 has 19 amino acids. Germline V gene data show CDR1 as MNHEY and CDR2 as SMNVEV (reference sequence). V shed 4 bases and J 6 bases; nucleotides not matched to a gene: 18.

The chain is built from TRBV9 and TRBJ2-3; D may be TRBD2 (5 bases). Between the trimmed V and J ends, which lost 0 bases and 5 bases, there was a span of 10 bases. There are 14 residues in the CDR3. CDR1 and CDR2 (germline): SGDLS, YYNGEE. The CDR3 DNA follows: TGTGCCAGCAGCGTAGCGGGAAAGGGAGATACGCAGTATTTT. Its translation: CASSVAGKGDTQYF.

This clone was recorded once. The rearrangement joins TRBV30 to TRBJ1-3; the D is unclear. The CDR3 runs to 14 residues. CDR1 is GTSNPN, CDR2 SVGIG, per germline (reference sequence). Trimming took 0 bases from V and 1 from J, leaving 7 bases between them. The CDR3 protein is CAWSVSSSGNTIYF. CDR3 sequence (DNA): TGTGCCTGGAGTGTGAGTAGTTCTGGAAACACCATATATTTT.

This clone was observed a single time. The chain combines TRBV6-5 with TRBJ1-2, with D perhaps TRBD1 (5 bases). Trimming took off 6 bases at V and 6 bases at J, with 14 bases between the two ends. The germline V gene has CDR1 MNHEY and CDR2 SVGAGI. The CDR3 length is 13 residues. CDR3 residues: CASSFDRLHGYTF. The CDR3, as DNA: TGTGCCAGCAGCTTCGACAGATTACATGGCTACACCTTC.

This sequence joins TRBV5-1 and TRBJ2-6; no reliable D call. Trimming removed 0 bases from V and 4 bases from J, with 11 bases in between. CDR1 and CDR2 (germline): SGHRS, YFSETQ. The CDR3 covers 16 residues. CDR3 protein: CASSLGALTGANVLTF. Written as DNA, the CDR3 is TGCGCCAGCAGCTTGGGAGCGTTAACGGGGGCCAACGTCCTGACTTTC.

The chain is built from TRBV28 and TRBJ1-1; 8 bases map to TRBD1. The junction had 14 bases not matched to a gene; V was cut back by 5 bases and J by 0 bases. Germline CDR1 and CDR2: MDHEN and SYDVKM. The CDR3 consists of 18 residues. The CDR3 sequence is CASSTLGQGDWMNTEAFF. The CDR3 nucleotides are TGTGCCAGCAGTACCCTAGGACAGGGAGATTGGATGAACACTGAAGCTTTCTTT.

The V and J genes are TRBV2 and TRBJ2-1; tentatively, D is TRBD1 (6 bases). V was cut by 4 bases and J by 4 bases, with 8 bases left in between. The CDR3 runs 13 residues. Germline-derived CDR1 and CDR2 are SNHLY and FYNNEI. The CDR3 spells CASSGGQYNEQFF. CDR3 nucleotides: TGTGCCAGCAGTGGAGGACAGTACAATGAGCAGTTCTTC.

J is TRBJ2-2 and V is TRBV12-3 or TRBV12-4; D gene ambiguous. V was clipped by 10 bases and J by 9 bases, with 9 bases between them. This CDR3 comprises 10 residues. In nucleotides, the CDR3 is TGTGCCACTTCGAGGCGGGAGCTGTTTTTT. It codes for CATSRRELFF.

The CDR3 sequence: CASSFFPAPEKLFF. CDR3 nucleotide sequence: TGTGCCAGCAGCTTTTTTCCCGCCCCTGAAAAACTGTTTTTT. The genes are TRBV5-5 and TRBJ1-4; no clear D. The CDR3 has 14 amino acids. Looked up from germline, CDR1 is SGHKS and CDR2 is YYEKEE (reference sequence). The V and J ends lost 2 bases and 7 bases respectively, with 12 bases between them.